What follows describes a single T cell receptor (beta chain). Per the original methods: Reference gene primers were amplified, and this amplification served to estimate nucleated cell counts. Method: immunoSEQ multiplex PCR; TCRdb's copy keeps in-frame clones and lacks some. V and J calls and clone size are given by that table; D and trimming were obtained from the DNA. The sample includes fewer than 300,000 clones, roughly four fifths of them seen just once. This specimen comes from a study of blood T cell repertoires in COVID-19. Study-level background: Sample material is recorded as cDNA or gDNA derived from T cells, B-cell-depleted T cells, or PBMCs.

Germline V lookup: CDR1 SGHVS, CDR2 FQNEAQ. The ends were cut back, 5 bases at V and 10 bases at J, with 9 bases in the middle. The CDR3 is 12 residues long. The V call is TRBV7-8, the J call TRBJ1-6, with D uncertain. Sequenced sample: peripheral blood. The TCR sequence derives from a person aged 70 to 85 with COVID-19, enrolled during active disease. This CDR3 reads CASSPRGSPLHF. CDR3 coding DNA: TGTGCCAGCAGCCCCCGTGGCTCACCCCTCCACTTT.